Listed below are T cell receptor beta chains from one sample, sequenced in a study of T cell responses to AZD1222 COVID-19 vaccine. Generated by immunoSEQ multiplex PCR, the TCRdb table keeps only in-frame clones and is missing some. Among roughly 81,000 clones listed, about 90% were seen once. The sequencing here drew on peripheral blood, taken on day 0 of AZD1222 vaccination. These receptors were obtained from an adult in good health. Both conserved end residues are part of each CDR3. A D gene is named only where the DNA matches it firmly. Part of the rows lack a size; the others show once, few, many or a class for expanded clones.

D gene: TRBD2; CDR3 length: 13; V gene: TRBV28; clone size: once; J gene: TRBJ2-2; CDR3 protein: CASSWGGTGELFF; CDR3 DNA: TGTGCCAGCAGTTGGGGGGGCACCGGGGAGCTGTTTTTT
D gene: .; CDR3 length: 13; V gene: TRBV2; clone size: .; J gene: TRBJ1-3; CDR3 protein: CASKADAGNTIYF; CDR3 DNA: TGTGCCAGCAAGGCAGACGCTGGAAACACCATATATTTT
D gene: .; CDR3 length: 14; V gene: TRBV6-5; clone size: .; J gene: TRBJ1-5; CDR3 protein: CASSRQKEGQPQHF; CDR3 DNA: TGTGCCAGCAGCCGACAGAAGGAAGGCCAGCCCCAGCATTTT
D gene: .; CDR3 length: 14; V gene: TRBV5-1; clone size: .; J gene: TRBJ2-5; CDR3 protein: CASSLGGIQETQYF; CDR3 DNA: TGCGCCAGCAGCTTGGGAGGGATCCAAGAGACCCAGTACTTC
D gene: .; CDR3 length: 13; V gene: TRBV11-2; clone size: .; J gene: TRBJ1-1; CDR3 protein: CASSLEGQNEAFF; CDR3 DNA: TGTGCCAGCAGCTTAGAGGGCCAGAATGAAGCTTTCTTT
D gene: TRBD2; CDR3 length: 15; V gene: TRBV9; clone size: .; J gene: TRBJ2-3; CDR3 protein: CASSPELAATDTQYF; CDR3 DNA: TGTGCCAGCAGCCCCGAACTAGCGGCCACAGATACGCAGTATTTT
D gene: .; CDR3 length: 14; V gene: TRBV11-1; clone size: .; J gene: TRBJ2-5; CDR3 protein: CASSLVRWEETQYF; CDR3 DNA: TGTGCCAGCAGCTTAGTTAGGTGGGAAGAGACCCAGTACTTC
D gene: TRBD1; CDR3 length: 14; V gene: TRBV7-2; clone size: .; J gene: TRBJ1-1; CDR3 protein: CASSPGQGNTEAFF; CDR3 DNA: TGTGCCAGCAGCCCTGGACAGGGGAACACTGAAGCTTTCTTT
D gene: .; CDR3 length: 15; V gene: TRBV18; clone size: .; J gene: TRBJ1-4; CDR3 protein: CASSRGGGALEKLFF; CDR3 DNA: TGTGCCAGCTCCAGAGGAGGAGGGGCGTTAGAAAAACTGTTTTTT
D gene: TRBD1; CDR3 length: 15; V gene: TRBV10-3; clone size: once; J gene: TRBJ2-3; CDR3 protein: CAILRGTGSGDTQYF; CDR3 DNA: TGTGCCATCTTGCGGGGGACAGGGAGTGGAGATACGCAGTATTTT
D gene: .; CDR3 length: 13; V gene: TRBV6-5; clone size: once; J gene: TRBJ1-4; CDR3 protein: CASRGVANEKLFF; CDR3 DNA: TGTGCCAGCCGGGGGGTGGCTAATGAAAAACTGTTTTTT
D gene: .; CDR3 length: 13; V gene: TRBV30; clone size: .; J gene: TRBJ1-1; CDR3 protein: CAWANGDYTEAFF; CDR3 DNA: TGTGCCTGGGCTAACGGCGACTACACTGAAGCTTTCTTT
D gene: .; CDR3 length: 15; V gene: TRBV7-8; clone size: .; J gene: TRBJ1-2; CDR3 protein: CASSLAPPDPYGYTF; CDR3 DNA: TGTGCCAGCAGCTTAGCGCCCCCCGACCCCTATGGCTACACCTTC
D gene: .; CDR3 length: 13; V gene: TRBV5-6; clone size: .; J gene: TRBJ2-7; CDR3 protein: CASSLGFGDEQYF; CDR3 DNA: TGTGCCAGCAGCCTGGGGTTCGGTGACGAGCAGTACTTC
D gene: .; CDR3 length: 16; V gene: TRBV10-3; clone size: .; J gene: TRBJ1-3; CDR3 protein: CAISEIPPGTGNTIYF; CDR3 DNA: TGTGCCATCAGTGAGATTCCTCCTGGGACGGGAAACACCATATATTTT
D gene: .; CDR3 length: 15; V gene: TRBV4-2; clone size: .; J gene: TRBJ1-2; CDR3 protein: CASSQETGEAGGYTF; CDR3 DNA: TGTGCCAGCAGCCAAGAAACAGGCGAGGCTGGGGGCTACACCTTC
D gene: .; CDR3 length: 14; V gene: TRBV25-1; clone size: .; J gene: TRBJ2-7; CDR3 protein: CASSPTGPHYEQYF; CDR3 DNA: TGTGCCAGCAGTCCTACAGGGCCCCACTACGAGCAGTACTTC
D gene: TRBD2; CDR3 length: 15; V gene: TRBV11-1; clone size: .; J gene: TRBJ2-1; CDR3 protein: CASSRLAGTNNEQFF; CDR3 DNA: TGTGCCAGCAGCCGACTAGCGGGAACTAACAATGAGCAGTTCTTC
D gene: TRBD1; CDR3 length: 13; V gene: TRBV28; clone size: .; J gene: TRBJ1-1; CDR3 protein: CASRRQGHTEAFF; CDR3 DNA: TGTGCCAGCAGGAGACAGGGACACACTGAAGCTTTCTTT
D gene: TRBD2; CDR3 length: 13; V gene: TRBV30; clone size: .; J gene: TRBJ2-5; CDR3 protein: CAWGLATLGTQYF; CDR3 DNA: TGTGCCTGGGGACTAGCCACATTAGGGACCCAGTACTTC
D gene: .; CDR3 length: 12; V gene: TRBV29-1; clone size: .; J gene: TRBJ1-6; CDR3 protein: CSVAQGGSPLHF; CDR3 DNA: TGCAGCGTTGCTCAGGGAGGATCACCCCTCCACTTT
D gene: .; CDR3 length: 11; V gene: TRBV20-1; clone size: once; J gene: TRBJ2-1; CDR3 protein: CSARGGHEQFF; CDR3 DNA: TGCAGTGCTAGAGGTGGGCATGAGCAGTTCTTC
D gene: TRBD2; CDR3 length: 15; V gene: TRBV28; clone size: .; J gene: TRBJ2-7; CDR3 protein: CASSPGGAGVYEQYF; CDR3 DNA: TGTGCCAGCAGCCCGGGGGGGGCGGGAGTTTACGAGCAGTACTTC
D gene: .; CDR3 length: 12; V gene: TRBV5-5; clone size: .; J gene: TRBJ2-5; CDR3 protein: CASSLDSETQYF; CDR3 DNA: TGTGCCAGCAGTCTTGATTCGGAGACCCAGTACTTC
D gene: TRBD1; CDR3 length: 16; V gene: TRBV19; clone size: .; J gene: TRBJ2-5; CDR3 protein: CASSPRQGFSQVTQYF; CDR3 DNA: TGTGCCAGTAGTCCCAGACAGGGCTTTTCACAAGTGACCCAGTACTTC
D gene: .; CDR3 length: 14; V gene: TRBV15; clone size: .; J gene: TRBJ1-5; CDR3 protein: CATTREYSNQPQHF; CDR3 DNA: TGTGCCACCACGAGAGAATATAGCAATCAGCCCCAGCATTTT
D gene: .; CDR3 length: 13; V gene: TRBV19; clone size: .; J gene: TRBJ2-2; CDR3 protein: CASSIEWTGELFF; CDR3 DNA: TGTGCCAGTAGTATAGAGTGGACCGGGGAGCTGTTTTTT
D gene: TRBD1; CDR3 length: 13; V gene: TRBV12-3/TRBV12-4; clone size: once; J gene: TRBJ2-7; CDR3 protein: CASSKDRSYEQYF; CDR3 DNA: TGTGCCAGCAGTAAGGACAGGAGCTACGAGCAGTACTTC
D gene: TRBD1; CDR3 length: 17; V gene: TRBV13; clone size: .; J gene: TRBJ1-1; CDR3 protein: CASSFRDRGWGNTEAFF; CDR3 DNA: TGTGCCAGCAGCTTCCGGGACAGGGGTTGGGGGAACACTGAAGCTTTCTTT
D gene: .; CDR3 length: 13; V gene: TRBV7-9; clone size: few; J gene: TRBJ1-1; CDR3 protein: CASSAGGGTEAFF; CDR3 DNA: TGTGCCAGCAGCGCCGGGGGTGGCACTGAAGCTTTCTTT
D gene: TRBD2; CDR3 length: 14; V gene: TRBV7-7; clone size: .; J gene: TRBJ2-5; CDR3 protein: CASSRTSGQETQYF; CDR3 DNA: TGTGCTAGCAGCCGGACTAGCGGACAAGAGACCCAGTACTTC
D gene: .; CDR3 length: 16; V gene: TRBV6-1; clone size: .; J gene: TRBJ2-2; CDR3 protein: CASSEWRGPRSGELFF; CDR3 DNA: TGTGCCAGCAGTGAATGGAGAGGCCCCCGGTCCGGGGAGCTGTTTTTT
D gene: .; CDR3 length: 14; V gene: TRBV5-6; clone size: .; J gene: TRBJ1-2; CDR3 protein: CASSWVGKSDGYTF; CDR3 DNA: TGTGCCAGCAGCTGGGTGGGGAAGTCGGATGGCTACACCTTC
D gene: .; CDR3 length: 15; V gene: TRBV18; clone size: .; J gene: TRBJ1-1; CDR3 protein: CASSPDWGPVTEAFF; CDR3 DNA: TGTGCCAGCTCACCGGATTGGGGACCGGTCACTGAAGCTTTCTTT
D gene: TRBD1; CDR3 length: 16; V gene: TRBV9; clone size: .; J gene: TRBJ1-6; CDR3 protein: CASSAGTGALRTPLHF; CDR3 DNA: TGTGCCAGCAGCGCCGGGACAGGGGCTCTAAGGACGCCCCTCCACTTT
D gene: .; CDR3 length: 14; V gene: TRBV18; clone size: .; J gene: TRBJ2-5; CDR3 protein: CASSPRDRQETQYF; CDR3 DNA: TGTGCCAGCTCACCGAGGGACCGGCAAGAGACCCAGTACTTC
D gene: .; CDR3 length: 11; V gene: TRBV6-5; clone size: .; J gene: TRBJ1-5; CDR3 protein: CASSQDQPQHF; CDR3 DNA: TGTGCCAGCAGCCAAGATCAGCCCCAGCATTTT
D gene: .; CDR3 length: 14; V gene: TRBV28; clone size: .; J gene: TRBJ2-7; CDR3 protein: CASSPATTPYEQYF; CDR3 DNA: TGTGCCAGCAGTCCAGCCACGACTCCCTACGAGCAGTACTTC
D gene: .; CDR3 length: 14; V gene: TRBV7-8; clone size: .; J gene: TRBJ1-5; CDR3 protein: CASTRAVSNQPQHF; CDR3 DNA: TGTGCCAGCACCCGAGCGGTTAGCAATCAGCCCCAGCATTTT
D gene: .; CDR3 length: 12; V gene: TRBV19; clone size: .; J gene: TRBJ1-1; CDR3 protein: CASSRTGLRAFF; CDR3 DNA: TGTGCCAGTAGTCGGACGGGGTTGCGGGCTTTCTTT
D gene: .; CDR3 length: 16; V gene: TRBV6-5; clone size: .; J gene: TRBJ1-1; CDR3 protein: CASSYSRGRGNTEAFF; CDR3 DNA: TGTGCCAGCAGTTATTCTCGGGGACGGGGGAACACTGAAGCTTTCTTT